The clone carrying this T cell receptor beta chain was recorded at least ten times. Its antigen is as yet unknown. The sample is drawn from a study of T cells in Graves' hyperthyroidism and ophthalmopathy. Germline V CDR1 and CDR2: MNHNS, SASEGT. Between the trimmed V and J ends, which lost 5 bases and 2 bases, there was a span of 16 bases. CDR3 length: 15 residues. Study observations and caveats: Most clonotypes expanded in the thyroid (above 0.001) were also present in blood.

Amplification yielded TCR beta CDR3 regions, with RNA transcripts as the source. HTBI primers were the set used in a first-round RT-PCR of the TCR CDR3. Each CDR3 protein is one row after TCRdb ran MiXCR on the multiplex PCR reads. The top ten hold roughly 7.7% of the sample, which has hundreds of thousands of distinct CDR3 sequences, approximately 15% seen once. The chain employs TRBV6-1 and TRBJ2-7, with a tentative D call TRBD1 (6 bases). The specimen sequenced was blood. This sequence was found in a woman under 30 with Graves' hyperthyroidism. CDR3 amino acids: CASSFGQSLPYEQYF. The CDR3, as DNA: TGTGCCAGCAGTTTCGGACAGAGCCTACCCTACGAGCAGTACTTC.